The entry below describes one T cell receptor beta chain. Its cognate antigen is unknown. This record belongs to a study of CD8 T cells in Susac syndrome. Trimming took 0 bases from V and 1 from J; bases not matched to a gene: 0. The CDR3 extends over 15 amino acids. Germline V CDR1 and CDR2: LGHNA, YSLEER. Controls were age- and sex-matched healthy donors. Negative isolation was applied to CD8+ and CD4+ T cells, and FACS enrichment was applied to TEMRA cells. Study-wide results and caveats: As acknowledged by the study, its TCR sequencing and HLA analysis included a relatively small number of individuals.

An input of roughly 0.5 to 1 ug of RNA was subjected to reverse transcription using random hexamers. MiXCR was run by TCRdb on the immunoSEQ multiplex PCR reads, yielding one entry per CDR3 protein. The data show 50,000 to 60,000 distinct CDR3 sequences, more than 80% seen once. The origin of this receptor is a human donor in good health. What was sequenced was CD8+ T cells from PBMCs. The chain combines TRBV4-3 with TRBJ2-5; 9 bases map to TRBD2. CDR3 in amino acids: CASSQERGGQETQYF. In DNA, the CDR3 is TGCGCCAGCAGCCAAGAGCGGGGGGGCCAAGAGACCCAGTACTTC.